These 26 T cell receptor beta chains came from one sample sequenced in a study of blood T cell repertoires in COVID-19. The data were produced by immunoSEQ multiplex PCR, yet TCRdb's version contains in-frame clones alone and is incomplete. The profile shows around 190,000 clones, approximately 83% of them singletons. Sequencing used peripheral blood. The receptor source for this set is a man aged 50-60 years with active or convalescent COVID-19.

Many counts were recorded for this clone. The chain has TRBV6-5 and TRBJ2-7; D is perhaps TRBD1 (5 bases). Trimming took 4 bases from V and 6 from J, leaving 13 bases between them. Germline V gene lookup returns CDR1 MNHEY and CDR2 SVGAGI. This CDR3 is 13 amino acids long. DNA for the CDR3: TGTGCCAGCAGTTCCAACTACAGGTCCGAGCAGTACTTC. Translation gives CASSSNYRSEQYF.

The CDR3 DNA reads as TGTGCCAGCAGTCCTTTAATCACTGAAGCTTTCTTT. This gives the protein CASSPLITEAFF. The V and J genes are TRBV28 and TRBJ1-1; D remains unclear. The CDR3 totals 12 residues. Germline CDR1 reads MDHEN; CDR2 reads SYDVKM. Trimming took off 5 bases at V and 4 bases at J, with 8 bases between the two ends.

The table lists this clone with a few counts. J is TRBJ1-6 and V is TRBV28; unclear D gene. V was shortened by 2 bases and J by 6 bases, with 2 bases between the two germline ends. This CDR3 has 12 residues. CDR1 and CDR2 (germline): MDHEN, SYDVKM. CDR3 loop: CASSLRNSPLHF. In nucleotides, the CDR3 is TGTGCCAGCAGTTTACGTAATTCACCCCTCCACTTT.

The V and J genes are TRBV5-1 and TRBJ2-3; D is unresolved. Germline V gives CDR1 SGHRS, CDR2 YFSETQ. The CDR3 sequence is 14 residues long. V was clipped by 5 bases and J by 3 bases, with 13 bases between them. For the CDR3, the DNA is TGCGCCAGCAGAAGACAAGCCTCTACAGATACGCAGTATTTT. Encoded protein: CASRRQASTDTQYF.

The CDR3 DNA follows: TGTGCCAGCACCCCATCGGCCCGGGACACTGAAGCTTTCTTT. Translated: CASTPSARDTEAFF. This chain uses TRBV6-2 or TRBV6-3 with TRBJ1-1; no reliable D call. V lost 7 bases and J 3 bases, leaving 15 bases between the germline ends. The CDR3 has 14 amino acids. Germline V gene sequence: CDR1 MNHEY, CDR2 SVGEGT.

This chain connects TRBV28 to TRBJ2-3; D is uncertain. Germline assignment: CDR1 MDHEN and CDR2 SYDVKM. The CDR3 spans 11 residues. Trimming cost V 10 bases and J 1 base, with 6 bases left between them. The CDR3: CAIQGTDTQYF. The CDR3 DNA follows: TGTGCCATCCAGGGCACAGATACGCAGTATTTT.

V gene TRBV30 combines with J gene TRBJ1-2; 8 nucleotides line up with TRBD1. Germline-derived CDR1 and CDR2 are GTSNPN and SVGIG (reference sequence). The CDR3 is 13 amino acids. Trimming cost V 4 bases and J 2 bases; bases outside gene matches: 3. The CDR3 nucleotides are TGTGCCTGGAAGGGACAGGCAAACTATGGCTACACCTTC. Its protein is CAWKGQANYGYTF.

The V and J genes are TRBV3-1 (or the pseudogene TRBV3-2) and TRBJ1-5, with D maybe TRBD1 (6 bases). CDR1 is LGHDT and CDR2 is YNNKEL in the germline V gene (reference sequence). V lost 1 base to trimming and J lost 7 bases, with 14 bases between them. This CDR3 contains 15 residues. The chain's CDR3 is CASSQAQGRGQPQHF. DNA for the CDR3: TGTGCCAGCAGCCAAGCTCAGGGGAGGGGGCAGCCCCAGCATTTT.

In its sample, this clone was seen a few times. V and J are TRBV6-2 or TRBV6-3 and TRBJ2-7; 8 bases match TRBD2. This CDR3 is 16 amino acids long. The germline V gene encodes CDR1 MNHEY and CDR2 SVGEGT. V dropped 3 bases and J dropped 2; count of bases not matched to a gene: 9. CDR3 bases: TGTGCCAGCAGTTATGGCGGGGGGATTCCTACCTACGAGCAGTACTTC. Its translation is CASSYGGGIPTYEQYF.

This clone was picked up one time. The chain has TRBV4-2 and TRBJ2-7, with 7 bases matching TRBD1. The CDR3 contains 16 residues. Trimming took 1 base from V and 3 from J; bases not matched to a gene: 9. Germline-derived CDR1 and CDR2 are LGHNA and YNFKEQ. CDR3 bases: TGTGCCAGCAGCCAAGCCAGTAGACAGGGAGACTACGAGCAGTACTTC. It specifies CASSQASRQGDYEQYF.

The chain joins TRBV14 to TRBJ2-1, with 7 bases fitting TRBD1. J lost 2 bases, V lost 4 bases, and 5 bases had no gene match. Germline V gene sequence: CDR1 SGHDN, CDR2 FVKESK. This CDR3 has 15 residues. CDR3 protein: CASSPRDSPYNEQFF. DNA of the CDR3: TGTGCCAGCAGCCCCCGGGACAGCCCCTACAATGAGCAGTTCTTC.

This clone was recorded many times. The chain recombines TRBV5-4 with TRBJ1-4, with no clear D. CDR1 and CDR2 (germline): SGHNT, YYREEE (reference sequence). The CDR3 contains 15 residues. V was cut by 1 base and J by 0 bases, with 7 bases left in between. CDR3 bases: TGTGCCAGCAGCTTGTATTCAGCAACTAATGAAAAACTGTTTTTT. It translates to CASSLYSATNEKLFF.

The chain joins TRBV7-2 to TRBJ2-3; 8 positions match TRBD2. Germline CDR1 is SGHTA and CDR2 is FQGNSA. The CDR3 length is 15 residues. Unmatched junction bases numbered 13, after V lost 6 bases and J lost 8 bases. This chain's CDR3 is CASRARGASLLTQYF. The CDR3 bases are TGTGCCAGCAGGGCGCGGGGGGCGAGCCTTCTTACGCAGTATTTT.

The V gene is TRBV3-1 (or the pseudogene TRBV3-2), the J gene TRBJ2-5; D may be TRBD2 (5 bases). There are 15 residues in the CDR3. Trimming removed 0 bases at V and 5 bases at J, with 13 bases between. Germline CDR1 LGHDT, CDR2 YNNKEL (reference sequence). Here the CDR3 reads CASSQEWESGETQYF. Written as DNA, the CDR3 is TGTGCCAGCAGCCAAGAGTGGGAGTCCGGGGAGACCCAGTACTTC.

This chain joins TRBV5-1 and TRBJ1-3, with D perhaps matching TRBD1 (6 bases). Germline CDR1 SGHRS, CDR2 YFSETQ. Trimming took off 0 bases at V and 0 bases at J, with 10 bases between the two ends. The CDR3 runs to 16 residues. CDR3 sequence reads: CASSLAGDTSGNTIYF. For the CDR3, the DNA is TGCGCCAGCAGCTTGGCCGGGGACACCTCTGGAAACACCATATATTTT. Variable domain in full (rest from reference TRBV5-1 and TRBJ1-3): KAGVTQTPRYLIKTRGQQVTLSCSPISGHRSVSWYQQTPGQGLQFLFEYFSETQRNKGNFPGRFSGRQFSNSRSEMNVSTLELGDSALYLCASSLAGDTSGNTIYFGEGSWLTVV.

The J gene is TRBJ2-2, the V gene TRBV5-1; 8 positions match TRBD1. Germline loops: CDR1 SGHRS, CDR2 YFSETQ. J was trimmed by 5 bases and V by 1 base; bases with no gene match: 7. This CDR3 has 16 amino acids. CDR3 nucleotide sequence: TGCGCCAGCAGCTTGAGGTCAGGGGGCTCGACCGGGGAGCTGTTTTTT. It codes for CASSLRSGGSTGELFF.

This chain links TRBV19 with TRBJ1-1; 7 positions agree with TRBD1. The CDR3 runs to 13 residues. V trimming: 6 bases; J trimming: 3 bases; junction bases outside the gene matches: 4. CDR1 LNHDA and CDR2 SQIVND come from the germline V gene (reference sequence). CDR3 sequence: CASSPTGDTEAFF. In nucleotides, the CDR3 is TGTGCCAGTAGCCCAACAGGGGACACTGAAGCTTTCTTT.

The count of this clone is one. The genes are TRBV12-3 or TRBV12-4 and TRBJ1-1; D perhaps matches TRBD1 (5 bases). This CDR3 is 13 amino acids long. The ends were cut back, 6 bases at V and 3 bases at J, with 11 bases in the middle. The CDR3 sequence is CASSTLRDTEAFF. CDR3 DNA: TGTGCCAGCAGCACCCTCAGGGACACTGAAGCTTTCTTT.

This clone is a singleton in its sample. The sample has other DNA sequences that encode this CDR3 too. This sequence joins TRBV5-1 and TRBJ2-5; D is unclear. Germline V gene lookup returns CDR1 SGHRS and CDR2 YFSETQ. This CDR3 has 15 residues. V was shortened by 0 bases and J by 1 base, with 10 bases between the two germline ends. The CDR3 region is CASSLGGQFQETQYF. CDR3 nucleotides: TGCGCCAGCAGCTTGGGCGGTCAGTTCCAAGAGACCCAGTACTTC. Using reference TRBV5-1 and TRBJ2-5 for the parts outside the CDR3, the full variable domain is KAGVTQTPRYLIKTRGQQVTLSCSPISGHRSVSWYQQTPGQGLQFLFEYFSETQRNKGNFPGRFSGRQFSNSRSEMNVSTLELGDSALYLCASSLGGQFQETQYFGPGTRLLVL.

There are a few counts of this clone. This rearrangement joins TRBV4-2 to TRBJ2-1; TRBD1 aligns across 8 bases. Germline assignment: CDR1 LGHNA and CDR2 YNFKEQ. The CDR3 runs 14 residues. Germline trimming cut 2 bases from V and 4 bases from J; bases unmatched to any gene: 1. Here the CDR3 DNA reads TGTGCCAGCAGCCAACAGGGGGCGTACAATGAGCAGTTCTTC. It encodes CASSQQGAYNEQFF.

The CDR3 is CASSSQASSGNTIYF. DNA for the CDR3: TGTGCCAGTAGTAGCCAAGCGAGCTCTGGAAACACCATATATTTT. V and J are TRBV19 and TRBJ1-3; D is ambiguous. Germline assignment: CDR1 LNHDA and CDR2 SQIVND (reference sequence). The CDR3 runs 15 residues. V lost 4 bases and J 0 bases, leaving 10 bases between the germline ends.

The chain joins TRBV3-1 (or the pseudogene TRBV3-2) to TRBJ1-2; D possibly corresponds to TRBD1 (6 bases). V was cut by 3 bases and J by 4 bases, with 15 bases left in between. The CDR3 sequence is 15 residues long. Germline V lookup: CDR1 LGHDT, CDR2 YNNKEL (reference sequence). The CDR3 reads CASSHLGGGSYGYTF. The CDR3 DNA sequence: TGTGCCAGCAGCCATTTGGGAGGGGGTAGCTATGGCTACACCTTC.

The J gene is TRBJ2-7, the V gene TRBV20-1; D remains unclear. Trimming shortened V by 3 bases and J by 7 bases, and 19 bases separated the two germline ends. CDR3 length equals 14 residues. CDR1 and CDR2 (germline): DFQATT, SNEGSKA (reference sequence). CDR3 coding DNA: TGCAGTGCTAGTCCGGGTGCCATTCAAGGAGAGCAGTACTTC. Protein sequence: CSASPGAIQGEQYF.

The gene calls are TRBV2 and TRBJ2-3, with TRBD2 identical over 7 bases. Germline V gene data show CDR1 as SNHLY and CDR2 as FYNNEI. J gave up 10 bases and V 9 bases, and 4 bases lay outside the gene matches. The CDR3 is 10 residues long. CDR3 in DNA: TGTGCCAGTCTGGGGGGGGCGCAGTATTTT. It codes for CASLGGAQYF.

The table lists this clone with a few counts. The CDR3 region is CASSYSGQGTYEQYF. CDR3 coding DNA: TGTGCCAGCAGTTACTCTGGACAGGGGACCTACGAGCAGTACTTC. V usage is TRBV6-2 or TRBV6-3 and J usage is TRBJ2-7; 9 bases map to TRBD1. The CDR3 totals 15 residues. V gave up 0 bases and J gave up 2 bases; unmatched junction bases: 2. Germline V gene sequence: CDR1 MNHEY, CDR2 SVGEGT.

V is TRBV7-6 and J is TRBJ2-1, with TRBD2 matching over 8 bases. Germline CDR1 and CDR2: SGHVS and FNYEAQ. Trimming cost V 4 bases and J 3 bases; bases outside gene matches: 14. This CDR3 comprises 18 residues. The CDR3 bases are TGTGCCAGCAGCTCGCCGGGGGAGCGGGAGTTAAACTACAATGAGCAGTTCTTC. This codes for CASSSPGERELNYNEQFF.